What follows are 18 T cell receptor beta chains derived from one specimen sequenced in a study of cytomegalovirus exposure and HLA in healthy donors (dated by TCRdb to the late 2010s). The library was produced with the immunoSEQ multiplex PCR assay. As stored in TCRdb, this immuneACCESS dataset retains in-frame rearrangements with V and J assigned. A fraction of the clones does not appear; measured against another copy, unresolved V genes explain less than half of the discrepancy, and the remainder lacks a known reason. The sample table holds 100,000 to 150,000 clones, of which around 94% were seen once. The ten most abundant clones make up 1% to 1.5% of the sample. The sample was PBMCs. All receptors derive from a woman between 18 and 30 years old in good health and CMV-seronegative.

The sample holds one count of this clone. This chain links TRBV9 with TRBJ2-7; 9 nucleotides agree with TRBD2. Germline trimming cut 4 bases from V and 2 bases from J; bases unmatched to any gene: 4. Germline loops: CDR1 SGDLS, CDR2 YYNGEE. The CDR3 consists of 14 residues. The CDR3 nucleotides read TGTGCCAGCAGCCGGACTAGCGAGGCCTACGAGCAGTACTTC. Translation: CASSRTSEAYEQYF.

The chain links TRBV29-1 to TRBJ2-3; the D gene is possibly TRBD2 (6 bases). The CDR3 is 14 residues long. CDR1 SQVTM and CDR2 ANQGSEA come from the germline V gene. Trimming took 2 bases from V and 4 from J, leaving 13 bases between them. Here the CDR3 DNA reads TGCAGCGTTGAATCGAGGAGGGTGCCAGATACGCAGTATTTT. Its protein product is CSVESRRVPDTQYF.

The chain has TRBV4-1 and TRBJ1-3; 8 nucleotides agree with TRBD1. The CDR3 consists of 20 residues. Germline V CDR1 and CDR2: MGHRA, YSYEKL. With 4 bases clipped from V and 0 bases from J, the junction kept 17 bases outside the gene matches. The CDR3 nucleotides are TGCGCCAGCAGCCCGGATACCGGGTGGGGACAGGCGTTCTCTGGAAACACCATATATTTT. This gives the protein CASSPDTGWGQAFSGNTIYF.

The CDR3 nucleotides are TGTGCCAGTAGCCGGGACAGGGGGTCGATCGGGGAGCTGTTTTTT. Encoded protein: CASSRDRGSIGELFF. This chain joins TRBV19 and TRBJ2-2; 11 nucleotides agree with TRBD1. CDR3 size: 15 residues. The germline CDR1 and CDR2 sequences are LNHDA and SQIVND (reference sequence). The junction had 7 bases not matched to a gene; V was cut back by 6 bases and J by 7 bases.

V gene TRBV27 combines with J gene TRBJ1-2, with TRBD1 identical over 9 bases. V was clipped by 4 bases and J by 8 bases; unmatched bases: 5. Germline CDR1 reads MNHEY; CDR2 reads SMNVEV (reference sequence). The CDR3 has 13 amino acids. Here the CDR3 reads CASSYQTGGGYTF. The CDR3, as DNA: TGTGCCAGCAGTTATCAGACAGGGGGAGGCTACACCTTC.

The chain is built from TRBV6-6 and TRBJ2-7, with D possibly being TRBD1 (6 bases). Germline CDR1 is MNHNY and CDR2 is SVGAGI (reference sequence). V dropped 6 bases and J dropped 2 bases, with 14 bases sitting between them. The CDR3 length is 14 residues. In DNA form, the CDR3 reads TGTGCCAGCAGAGACGCAGGGGTCCCCTACGAGCAGTACTTC. This translates into CASRDAGVPYEQYF.

The chain links TRBV4-1 to TRBJ2-7; no firm D call. CDR3 length equals 15 residues. V gave up 4 bases and J gave up 3 bases, with 16 bases separating them. Germline CDR1 reads MGHRA; CDR2 reads YSYEKL. In DNA form, the CDR3 reads TGCGCCAGCAGCCTCTCCGGTGGGCTGAGCTACGAGCAGTACTTC. Encoded protein: CASSLSGGLSYEQYF.

This chain links TRBV9 with TRBJ1-3, with D possibly TRBD1 on 5 matching bases. Per the germline V gene, CDR1 is SGDLS and CDR2 is YYNGEE. Trimming left V 0 bases short and J 0 bases short, with 7 bases between. CDR3 length equals 15 residues. The CDR3 loop reads CASSVEDSSGNTIYF. The CDR3 nucleotides read TGTGCCAGCAGCGTAGAAGACAGCTCTGGAAACACCATATATTTT.

This clone has only one observation. The gene calls are TRBV19 and TRBJ1-2; possibly TRBD1 for D (6 bases). V lost 6 bases and J lost 0, with 14 bases in between. The germline gives CDR1 LNHDA, CDR2 SQIVND (reference sequence). This CDR3 contains 15 residues. CDR3 in amino acids: CASSQGTLANYGYTF. The DNA of the CDR3 is TGTGCCAGTAGCCAGGGGACCTTAGCTAACTATGGCTACACCTTC.

This chain connects TRBV7-9 to TRBJ2-7; 7 bases map to TRBD1. With V trimmed by 5 bases and J by 5 bases, 9 bases remained unmatched. CDR1 is SEHNR, CDR2 FQNEAQ, per germline (reference sequence). The CDR3 is made up of 14 amino acids. CDR3 sequence (DNA): TGTGCCAGCAGCAGACCGGACAGGCTCCACGAGCAGTACTTC. Amino acid sequence: CASSRPDRLHEQYF.

This chain's CDR3 is CASSLSGGTSYEQYF. CDR3 nucleotide sequence: TGCGCCAGCAGCTTGAGCGGGGGGACCTCCTACGAGCAGTACTTC. V gene TRBV5-1 combines with J gene TRBJ2-7, with 9 bases aligning to TRBD2. There are 15 residues in the CDR3. J gave up 0 bases and V 1 base, and 2 bases lay outside the gene matches. Germline loops: CDR1 SGHRS, CDR2 YFSETQ.

The V and J genes are TRBV9 and TRBJ2-5; D gene unclear. The CDR3 length is 12 residues. The germline gives CDR1 SGDLS, CDR2 YYNGEE. The V end lost 2 bases, the J end lost 3 bases, and 5 bases lay between the germline ends. The CDR3 DNA follows: TGTGCCAGCAGCGTCGGTGAAGAGACCCAGTACTTC. Residues: CASSVGEETQYF.

The chain uses TRBV2 and TRBJ2-1; D might be TRBD1 (5 bases). Trimming took 3 bases from V and 1 from J, leaving 10 bases between them. Germline values: CDR1 SNHLY, CDR2 FYNNEI. The CDR3 is made up of 15 amino acids. Written as DNA, the CDR3 is TGTGCCAGCAGTGAGGCAGGGCCTTCCTACAATGAGCAGTTCTTC. It encodes CASSEAGPSYNEQFF.

This clone was seen once. The J gene is TRBJ2-3, the V gene TRBV5-5, with a weak D call TRBD1 (5 bases). Germline V CDR1 and CDR2: SGHKS, YYEKEE (reference sequence). The CDR3 is made up of 14 amino acids. V lost 4 bases to trimming and J lost 3 bases, with 12 bases between them. The CDR3 nucleotides are TGTGCCAGCAGCAGGGGTTTGGGGACAGATACGCAGTATTTT. Protein: CASSRGLGTDTQYF.

The chain combines TRBV28 with TRBJ2-5, with TRBD2 as a possible D gene (5 bases). Trimming left V 6 bases short and J 4 bases short, with 18 bases between. This CDR3 contains 15 residues. Germline V gene lookup returns CDR1 MDHEN and CDR2 SYDVKM. Written as DNA, the CDR3 is TGTGCCAGCAGCCCAGGTGGGAGTTTGAGAGAGACCCAGTACTTC. Protein sequence: CASSPGGSLRETQYF. Based on the CDR3 plus reference TRBV28 and TRBJ2-5, the full variable domain is DVKVTQSSRYLVKRTGEKVFLECVQDMDHENMFWYRQDPGLGLRLIYFSYDVKMKEKGDIPEGYSVSREKKERFSLILESASTNQTSMYLCASSPGGSLRETQYFGPGTRLLVL.

The chain uses TRBV2 and TRBJ2-1; 7 positions agree with TRBD1. The CDR3 is 15 amino acids. Germline CDR1 is SNHLY and CDR2 is FYNNEI. The V and J ends lost 6 bases and 7 bases, in that order; junction bases with no gene match: 12. The chain's CDR3 is CASSRIDRVKNEQFF. DNA for the CDR3: TGTGCCAGCAGCCGGATTGACAGGGTAAAGAATGAGCAGTTCTTC.

This chain uses TRBV7-2 with TRBJ2-2; possibly TRBD2 for D (6 bases). Looked up from germline, CDR1 is SGHTA and CDR2 is FQGNSA. Trimming cost V 0 bases and J 6 bases, with 11 bases left between them. This CDR3 contains 15 residues. The CDR3 protein is CASSLAAGSAGELFF. The CDR3 nucleotides read TGTGCCAGCAGCTTAGCTGCGGGGAGCGCCGGGGAGCTGTTTTTT.

V and J are TRBV2 and TRBJ1-2; D is ambiguous. This CDR3 has 14 amino acids. Trimming pared 5 bases from V and 1 base from J, leaving 11 bases between. Per the germline V gene, CDR1 is SNHLY and CDR2 is FYNNEI. The CDR3, as DNA: TGTGCCAGCAGTAGGTGGGCTATTAACTATGGCTACACCTTC. Residues: CASSRWAINYGYTF.